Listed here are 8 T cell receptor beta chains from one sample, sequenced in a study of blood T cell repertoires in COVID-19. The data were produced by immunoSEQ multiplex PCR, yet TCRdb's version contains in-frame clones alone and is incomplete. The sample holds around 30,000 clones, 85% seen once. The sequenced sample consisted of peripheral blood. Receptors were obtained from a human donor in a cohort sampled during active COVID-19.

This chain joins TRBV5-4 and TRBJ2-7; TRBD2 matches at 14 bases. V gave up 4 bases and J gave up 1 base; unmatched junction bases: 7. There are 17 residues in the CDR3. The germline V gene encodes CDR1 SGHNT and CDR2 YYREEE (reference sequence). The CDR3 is CASSPGLAGGASYEQYF. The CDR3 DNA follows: TGTGCCAGCAGCCCCGGACTAGCGGGAGGTGCTTCCTACGAGCAGTACTTC.

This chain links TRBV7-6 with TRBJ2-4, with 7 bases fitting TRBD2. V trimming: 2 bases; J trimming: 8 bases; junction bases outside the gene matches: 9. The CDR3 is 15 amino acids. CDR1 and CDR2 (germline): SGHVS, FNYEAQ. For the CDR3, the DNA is TGTGCCAGCAGCTTAATGGCGGGGAGGGAGGACATTCAGTACTTC. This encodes CASSLMAGREDIQYF.

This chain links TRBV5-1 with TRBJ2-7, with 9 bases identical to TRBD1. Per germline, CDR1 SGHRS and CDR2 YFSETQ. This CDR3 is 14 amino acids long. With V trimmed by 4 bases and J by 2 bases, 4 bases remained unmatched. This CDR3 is CASSLTGGTYEQYF. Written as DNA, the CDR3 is TGCGCCAGCAGCCTGACAGGGGGAACCTACGAGCAGTACTTC.

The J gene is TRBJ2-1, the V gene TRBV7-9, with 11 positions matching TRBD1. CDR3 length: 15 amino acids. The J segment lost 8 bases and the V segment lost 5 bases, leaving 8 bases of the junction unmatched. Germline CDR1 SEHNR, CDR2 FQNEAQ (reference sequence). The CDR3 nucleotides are TGTGCCAGCAGCCGAGGACAGGGGGCCCGAGATGAGCAGTTCTTC. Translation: CASSRGQGARDEQFF.

The CDR3 sequence is CATSDFPSTGILHF. The CDR3 DNA reads as TGTGCCACCAGTGATTTTCCCTCGACAGGGATTTTGCATTTT. The V gene is TRBV24-1, the J gene TRBJ1-5, with TRBD1 identical over 7 bases. Trimming cost V 1 base and J 15 bases; bases outside gene matches: 11. The CDR3 loop spans 14 amino acids. In germline, CDR1 is KGHDR, CDR2 SFDVKD.

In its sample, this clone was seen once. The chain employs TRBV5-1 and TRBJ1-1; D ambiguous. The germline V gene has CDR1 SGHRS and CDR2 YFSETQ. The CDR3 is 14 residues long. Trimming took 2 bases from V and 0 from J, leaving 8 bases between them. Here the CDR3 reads CASSLKEMNTEAFF. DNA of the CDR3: TGCGCCAGCAGCTTAAAGGAGATGAACACTGAAGCTTTCTTT.

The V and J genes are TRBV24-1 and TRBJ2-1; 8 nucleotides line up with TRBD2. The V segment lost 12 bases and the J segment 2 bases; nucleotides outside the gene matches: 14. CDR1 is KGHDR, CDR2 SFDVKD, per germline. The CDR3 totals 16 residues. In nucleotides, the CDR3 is TGTGCCGGCGGGGTAGCGGGGCCCACCGCCTACAATGAGCAGTTCTTC. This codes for CAGGVAGPTAYNEQFF.

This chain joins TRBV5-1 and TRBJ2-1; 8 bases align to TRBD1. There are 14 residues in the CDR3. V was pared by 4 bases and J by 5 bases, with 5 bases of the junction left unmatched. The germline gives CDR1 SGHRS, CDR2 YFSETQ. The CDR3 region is CASSRDRGHNEQFF. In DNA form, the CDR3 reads TGCGCCAGCAGCCGAGACAGGGGACACAATGAGCAGTTCTTC.